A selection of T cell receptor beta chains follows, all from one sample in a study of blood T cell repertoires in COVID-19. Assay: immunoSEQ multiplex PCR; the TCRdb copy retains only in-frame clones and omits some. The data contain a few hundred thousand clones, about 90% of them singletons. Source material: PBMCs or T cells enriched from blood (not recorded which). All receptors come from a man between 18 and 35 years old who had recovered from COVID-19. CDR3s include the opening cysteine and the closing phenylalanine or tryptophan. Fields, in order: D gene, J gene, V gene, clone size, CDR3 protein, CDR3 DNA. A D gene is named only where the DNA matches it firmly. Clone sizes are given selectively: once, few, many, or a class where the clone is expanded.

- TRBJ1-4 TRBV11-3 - CASSLAPMGGSLHYEKLFF TGTGCCAGCAGCTTAGCCCCAATGGGGGGATCCCTCCACTATGAAAAACTGTTTTTT
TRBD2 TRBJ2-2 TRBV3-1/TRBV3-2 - CASSQMRGGSAGELFF TGTGCCAGCAGCCAAATGCGGGGGGGCTCCGCCGGGGAGCTGTTTTTT
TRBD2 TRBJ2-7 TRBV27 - CASSLSNGGAYEQYF TGTGCCAGCAGTTTATCTAACGGGGGGGCCTACGAGCAGTACTTC
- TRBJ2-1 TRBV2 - CASSSLGGNEQFF TGTGCCAGCAGCTCACTAGGCGGGAATGAGCAGTTCTTC
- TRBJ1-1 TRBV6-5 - CASSYLQGNTEAFF TGTGCCAGCAGTTACCTGCAGGGGAACACTGAAGCTTTCTTT
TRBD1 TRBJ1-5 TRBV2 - CASLGDRGNQPQHF TGTGCCAGCCTAGGCGACAGGGGGAATCAGCCCCAGCATTTT
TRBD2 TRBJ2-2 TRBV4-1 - CASSQEGRDTGELFF TGCGCCAGCAGCCAAGAGGGGAGGGACACCGGGGAGCTGTTTTTT
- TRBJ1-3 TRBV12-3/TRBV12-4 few CASSFYGNTIYF TGTGCCAGCAGTTTTTATGGAAACACCATATATTTT
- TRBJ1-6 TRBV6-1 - CASSEQGPQNNSPLHF TGTGCCAGCAGTGAACAGGGGCCCCAAAATAATTCACCCCTCCACTTT
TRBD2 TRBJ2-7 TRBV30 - CAWSVGLAGREQYF TGTGCCTGGAGTGTAGGTCTAGCGGGACGCGAGCAGTACTTC
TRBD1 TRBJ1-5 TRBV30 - CAFGQGFDQPQHF TGTGCCTTCGGACAGGGGTTCGATCAGCCCCAGCATTTT
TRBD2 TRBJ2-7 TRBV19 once CASSPTSGFFSYEQYF TGTGCCAGTAGCCCAACTAGCGGGTTTTTCTCCTACGAGCAGTACTTC
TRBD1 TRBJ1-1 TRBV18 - CATRDRGRTEAFF TGTGCCACCCGGGACAGGGGAAGGACTGAAGCTTTCTTT
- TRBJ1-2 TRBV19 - CASSISGGYGYTF TGTGCCAGTAGTATATCCGGGGGCTATGGCTACACCTTC
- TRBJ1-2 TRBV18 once CASSPSGQNYGYTF TGTGCCAGCTCACCCTCAGGACAGAACTATGGCTACACCTTC
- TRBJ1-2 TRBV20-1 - CSASAGHPSGNYGYTF TGCAGTGCTAGTGCGGGACACCCCTCTGGGAACTATGGCTACACCTTC
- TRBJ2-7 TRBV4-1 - CASSQEPSQLSLDSTFYEQYF TGCGCCAGCAGCCAAGAACCTTCCCAGTTATCCCTCGACTCGACGTTCTACGAGCAGTACTTC
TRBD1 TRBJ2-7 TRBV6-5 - CASSTNRGSYEQYF TGTGCCAGCAGTACGAACAGGGGTAGTTACGAGCAGTACTTC
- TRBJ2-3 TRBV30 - CAWEPSRDTQYF TGTGCCTGGGAACCCTCGAGGGATACGCAGTATTTT
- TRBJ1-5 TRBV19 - CASSMWLQSNQPQHF TGTGCCAGTAGTATGTGGCTCCAGAGCAATCAGCCCCAGCATTTT
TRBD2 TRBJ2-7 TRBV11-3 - CASSLASGGSYEQYF TGTGCCAGCAGCTTAGCTAGCGGCGGGTCCTACGAGCAGTACTTC
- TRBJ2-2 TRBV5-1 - CASSLDERDQGTGELFF TGCGCCAGCAGCTTGGATGAGCGGGACCAGGGGACCGGGGAGCTGTTTTTT
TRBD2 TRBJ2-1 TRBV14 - CASSPGLAGANEQFF TGTGCCAGCAGCCCGGGACTAGCGGGGGCCAATGAGCAGTTCTTC
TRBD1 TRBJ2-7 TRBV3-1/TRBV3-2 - CASSPRTGGISYEQYF TGTGCCAGCAGCCCGCGGACAGGGGGAATCTCCTACGAGCAGTACTTC
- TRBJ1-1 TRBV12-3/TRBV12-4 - CASSPIEGTEAFF TGTGCCAGCAGTCCTATCGAGGGCACTGAAGCTTTCTTT
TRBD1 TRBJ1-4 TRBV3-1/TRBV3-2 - CASSQERGRGEKLFF TGTGCCAGCAGCCAAGAGAGGGGGCGGGGTGAAAAACTGTTTTTT
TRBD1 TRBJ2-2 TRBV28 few CASSPGQVFPGELFF TGTGCCAGCAGTCCGGGACAGGTTTTTCCCGGGGAGCTGTTTTTT
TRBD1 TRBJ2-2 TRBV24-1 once CATSDRDRGTGELFF TGTGCCACCAGTGACCGGGACAGGGGCACCGGGGAGCTGTTTTTT
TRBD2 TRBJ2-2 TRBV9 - CASSVVPAGGPTNTGELFF TGTGCCAGCAGCGTAGTTCCAGCGGGAGGGCCAACGAACACCGGGGAGCTGTTTTTT
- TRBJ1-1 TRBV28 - CASGLGATNTEAFF TGTGCCAGCGGATTAGGGGCTACGAACACTGAAGCTTTCTTT
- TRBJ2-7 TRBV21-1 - CASSKGSGSSYEQYF TGTGCCAGCAGCAAGGGTAGCGGAAGCTCCTACGAGCAGTACTTC
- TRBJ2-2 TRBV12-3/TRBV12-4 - CASSPFSGELFF TGTGCCAGCAGCCCATTTTCCGGGGAGCTGTTTTTT
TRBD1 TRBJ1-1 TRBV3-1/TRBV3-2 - CASSQSHRGLNTEAFF TGTGCCAGCAGCCAAAGTCACAGGGGGTTGAACACTGAAGCTTTCTTT
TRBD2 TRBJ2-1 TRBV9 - CASSPTSGRPVLDEQFF TGTGCCAGCAGCCCGACTAGCGGGAGACCCGTTTTGGATGAGCAGTTCTTC
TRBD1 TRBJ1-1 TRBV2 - CASSEGRIPGQGRAFF TGTGCCAGCAGTGAAGGGCGGATCCCTGGACAGGGGAGAGCTTTCTTT
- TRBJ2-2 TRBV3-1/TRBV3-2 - CASSQVSRGAGELFF TGTGCCAGCAGCCAAGTGTCCAGGGGTGCCGGGGAGCTGTTTTTT
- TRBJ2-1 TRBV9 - CASSVAGEEQFF TGTGCCAGCAGCGTAGCGGGGGAAGAGCAGTTCTTC
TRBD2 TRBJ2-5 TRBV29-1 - CSGRLAGETQYF TGCAGCGGGAGACTAGCGGGAGAGACCCAGTACTTC
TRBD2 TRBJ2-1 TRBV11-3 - CASSSGLAGGHSYNEQFF TGTGCCAGCAGCTCCGGACTAGCGGGGGGACACTCCTACAATGAGCAGTTCTTC
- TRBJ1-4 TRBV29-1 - CSVELQGRHEKLFF TGCAGCGTCGAGCTACAGGGAAGGCATGAAAAACTGTTTTTT
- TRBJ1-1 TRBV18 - CASSLKAGFMNTEAFF TGTGCCAGCTCTCTTAAGGCAGGTTTCATGAACACTGAAGCTTTCTTT
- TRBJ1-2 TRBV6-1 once CASSERPYWGRDGYTF TGTGCCAGCAGTGAAAGACCCTATTGGGGGAGGGATGGCTACACCTTC
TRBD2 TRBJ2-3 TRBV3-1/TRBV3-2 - CASSQVSGRAGGTQYF TGTGCCAGCAGCCAGGTTAGCGGGAGGGCTGGTGGTACGCAGTATTTT
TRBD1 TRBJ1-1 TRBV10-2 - CASQSGGTGESTEAFF TGCGCCAGCCAGTCGGGGGGGACAGGGGAAAGCACTGAAGCTTTCTTT
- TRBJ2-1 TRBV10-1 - CASSEGDQGQGQFF TGCGCCAGCAGTGAGGGTGATCAGGGCCAAGGGCAGTTCTTC
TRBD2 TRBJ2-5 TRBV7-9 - CASSLGEGTQYF TGTGCCAGCAGCTTAGGGGAGGGAACCCAGTACTTC
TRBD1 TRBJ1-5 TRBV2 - CASSEDRGLNQPQHF TGTGCCAGCAGTGAAGACAGGGGTCTCAATCAGCCCCAGCATTTT
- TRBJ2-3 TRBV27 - CASSLSVRLAIRTQYF TGTGCCAGCAGTTTATCCGTCCGGTTAGCCATACGTACGCAGTATTTT
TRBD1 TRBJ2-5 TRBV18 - CASSPQWLGQLQETQYF TGTGCCAGCTCACCACAGTGGCTGGGACAGCTTCAAGAGACCCAGTACTTC
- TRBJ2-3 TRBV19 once CASRDSSGADTQYF TGTGCCAGTAGGGACTCCTCCGGAGCAGATACGCAGTATTTT
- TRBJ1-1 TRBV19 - CASRTSGKGLMNTEAFF TGTGCCAGTAGGACCTCAGGGAAAGGGCTGATGAACACTGAAGCTTTCTTT
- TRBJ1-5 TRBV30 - CAWSEPWGDQPQHF TGTGCCTGGAGTGAACCATGGGGAGATCAGCCCCAGCATTTT
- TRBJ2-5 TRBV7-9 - CASSLAEGEGTQYF TGTGCCAGCAGCTTAGCCGAGGGAGAGGGGACCCAGTACTTC